This is a list of T cell receptor beta chains from one sample in a study of OX40 agonist ivuxolimab in advanced cancers. Only in-frame clones appear in the TCRdb table, and some are missing; sequencing was by immunoSEQ multiplex PCR. The table shows about 15,000 clones, with around four fifths occurring only once. The source was CD4+ or CD8+ T cells sorted from blood, collected in a trial of the OX40 agonist ivuxolimab. These receptors all stem from an adult with an advanced solid tumor such as melanoma, head and neck, liver or kidney cancer. Both conserved end residues are part of each CDR3. The order of the fields is V gene, D gene, clone size, J gene, CDR3 DNA, CDR3 protein. D genes are given only for firm matches. Clone size is stated in some rows and not others, as once, few, many or a class when expanded.

>TRBV4-1|-|-|TRBJ2-7
TGCGCCAGCAGCCAACAAGCGACAGGATCCTACGAGCAGTACTTC
CASSQQATGSYEQYF
>TRBV9|-|-|TRBJ2-1
TGTGCCAGCAGCCCGGGGACGGCCGATTTCTCCTACAATGAGCAGTTCTTC
CASSPGTADFSYNEQFF
>TRBV27|-|few|TRBJ1-1
TGTGCCAGCAGTTTATCCGGGGCGAGTACTGAAGCTTTCTTT
CASSLSGASTEAFF
>TRBV6-5|TRBD1|-|TRBJ1-1
TGTGCCAGCAGCCTGACAGGGCGCGGCACTGAAGCTTTCTTT
CASSLTGRGTEAFF
>TRBV9|TRBD2|-|TRBJ2-2
TGTGCCAGCAGCGTAGGGGACTACCGCACCGGGGAGCTGTTTTTT
CASSVGDYRTGELFF
>TRBV7-2|-|-|TRBJ2-1
TGTGCCAGCAGCCTAGGGGGGAACTCCTACAATGAGCAGTTCTTC
CASSLGGNSYNEQFF
>TRBV7-6|-|-|TRBJ2-1
TGTGCCAGCAGCTTAGCTTCGGAGATGGGTGAGCAGTTCTTC
CASSLASEMGEQFF
>TRBV29-1|TRBD1|few|TRBJ2-4
TGCAGAATACCGGGACAGGTACATTTC
CRIPGQVHF
>TRBV15|-|-|TRBJ2-5
TGTGCCACATCGGACTCCAGAGAGACCCAGTACTTC
CATSDSRETQYF
>TRBV29-1|TRBD1|-|TRBJ2-3
TGCAGCGCGAACGGTATAGGGGGCCCCCACCATGAGCAGCTCTTC
CSANGIGGPHHEQLF
>TRBV5-5|-|-|TRBJ2-2
TGTGCCACGACAGCGAACACCGGGGAGCTGTTTTTT
CATTANTGELFF
>TRBV28|-|-|TRBJ1-1
TGTGCCAGCAGTTCTCAGGGACGTTTTGCTGAAGCTTTCTTT
CASSSQGRFAEAFF
>TRBV9|TRBD2|-|TRBJ2-7
TGTGCCAGCAGCGTGGGACTAGCGGGAGACGAGCAGTACTTC
CASSVGLAGDEQYF
>TRBV19|-|-|TRBJ2-1
TGTGCCAGTAGTATAATTCTTAGGGGGTCCTCCTACAATGAGCAGTTCTTC
CASSIILRGSSYNEQFF
>TRBV28|TRBD1|once|TRBJ2-1
TGTGCCAGCCTAACAGGGGGCTATGTCAATGAGCAGTTCTTC
CASLTGGYVNEQFF
>TRBV6-5|-|-|TRBJ2-2
TGTGCCAGCAGTTACTCTTCGGGTGGGGAGCTGTTTTTT
CASSYSSGGELFF
>TRBV28|-|-|TRBJ1-5
TGTGCCAGCAGTTTCCGGAGTAGCAATCAGCCCCAGCATTTT
CASSFRSSNQPQHF
>TRBV9|-|-|TRBJ2-3
TGTGCCAGCAGCGTAGCCCTAGCCGCAGATACGCAGTATTTT
CASSVALAADTQYF
>TRBV6-1|-|-|TRBJ2-7
TGTGCCAGCAGTGACAGCGAAACCTACGAGCAGTACTTC
CASSDSETYEQYF
>TRBV5-4|-|once|TRBJ2-2
TGTGCCAGCAGCTTAGGGGGCGGGGAGCTGTTTTTT
CASSLGGGELFF
>TRBV5-8|-|once|TRBJ2-5
TGTGCCAGCAGCTTGGAAGGGCAAGAGACCCAGTACTTC
CASSLEGQETQYF
>TRBV7-2|-|-|TRBJ2-2
TGTGCCAGCAGCGCACTAGAGGTCGGGGAGCTGTTTTTT
CASSALEVGELFF
>TRBV9|TRBD2|few|TRBJ2-1
TGTGCCAGCAGCGCCTTCCCCGGGGCGCTAGCGGGAGCTGAGCAGTTCTTC
CASSAFPGALAGAEQFF
>TRBV4-1|TRBD2|-|TRBJ2-3
TGCGCCAGCAGCCCCCTCGGCGCGGGAGGTAGCACAGATACGCAGTATTTT
CASSPLGAGGSTDTQYF
>TRBV7-2|-|medium-sized|TRBJ2-7
TGTGCCAGCAGCTTAGATTGGGGGTTGACCTACGAGCAGTACTTC
CASSLDWGLTYEQYF
>TRBV6-5|TRBD2|-|TRBJ2-1
TGTGCCAGCAGTTCATACGGACTAGCGGGGGTAGAGCAGTTCTTC
CASSSYGLAGVEQFF
>TRBV5-1|-|few|TRBJ1-4
TGCGCCAGCAGCTTGTTCTCGCCTGCAACTAATGAAAAACTGTTTTTT
CASSLFSPATNEKLFF
>TRBV19|TRBD2|-|TRBJ2-5
TGTGCCAGTAGTCCGGGGACTAGAGAGACCCAGTACTTC
CASSPGTRETQYF
>TRBV29-1|TRBD1|-|TRBJ1-1
TGCAGCGGGACACTTGACAGGGGTGACACTGAAGCTTTCTTT
CSGTLDRGDTEAFF
>TRBV9|-|medium-sized|TRBJ1-1
TGTGCCAGCAGCCCATGGAGGGGGAACACTGAAGCTTTCTTT
CASSPWRGNTEAFF
>TRBV29-1|-|-|TRBJ2-1
TGCAGCGTTGAAGATTGGTACGTCAGCTCCTACAATGAGCAGTTCTTC
CSVEDWYVSSYNEQFF